This section outlines one T cell receptor beta chain sequence together with its context. No antigen is known for it. The data are from a study of cytomegalovirus exposure and HLA in healthy donors. Study-level background: Unique TCR beta sequences numbering some 110 million came from around 180 million T cells in an earlier analysis. Findings and limits, study-wide: By HLA locus, TCR association rates varied in a later analysis, with DRB1 showing the most and HLA-C the fewest.

The CDR3 consists of 12 residues. Per germline, CDR1 SGHAT and CDR2 FQNNGV. The V gene lost 4 bases and the J gene lost 7 bases, with 11 bases spanning the gap. Vbeta (60) and Jbeta (13) primers were used in the PCR. Assay: immunoSEQ multiplex PCR; the TCRdb copy retains only in-frame clones and omits some. The table has 100,000 or so clones, about 80% seen once. Sequencing was carried out using PBMCs. This receptor was taken from a man between 25 and 39 years old in good health and CMV-seronegative. The rearrangement joins TRBV11-2 to TRBJ2-7; perhaps TRBD2 as D (5 bases). The CDR3 nucleotides are TGTGCCAGCAGCTCCTCTTCGGGAGAGCAGTACTTC. It codes for CASSSSSGEQYF.